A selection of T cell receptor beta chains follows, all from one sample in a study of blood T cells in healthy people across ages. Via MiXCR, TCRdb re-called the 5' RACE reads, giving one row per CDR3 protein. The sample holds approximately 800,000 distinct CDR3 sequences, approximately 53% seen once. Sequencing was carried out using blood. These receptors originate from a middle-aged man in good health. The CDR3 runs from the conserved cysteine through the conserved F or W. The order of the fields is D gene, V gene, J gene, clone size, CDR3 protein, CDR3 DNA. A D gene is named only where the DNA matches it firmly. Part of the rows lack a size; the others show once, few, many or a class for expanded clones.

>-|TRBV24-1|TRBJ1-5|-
CATSDFDQPQHF
TGTGCCACCAGTGATTTTGATCAGCCCCAGCATTTT
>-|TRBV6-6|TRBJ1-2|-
CASRRGLETEGYTF
TGTGCCAGCAGGAGGGGGTTAGAGACTGAGGGCTACACCTTC
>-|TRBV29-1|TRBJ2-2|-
CSVAGHDRTTGELFF
TGCAGCGTCGCCGGACACGATCGCACCACCGGGGAGCTGTTTTTT
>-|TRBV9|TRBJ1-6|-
CASSFGGVGPLHF
TGTGCCAGCAGCTTTGGGGGTGTCGGACCCCTCCACTTT
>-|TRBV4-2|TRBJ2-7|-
CASSQLPDGNQQYF
TGTGCCAGCAGCCAACTTCCGGACGGCAACCAGCAGTACTTC
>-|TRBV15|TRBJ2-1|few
CATSTSGEVEQFF
TGTGCCACCAGTACATCAGGGGAGGTTGAGCAGTTCTTC
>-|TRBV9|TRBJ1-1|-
CASSEDIRTEAFF
TGTGCCAGCAGCGAGGACATAAGGACTGAAGCTTTCTTT
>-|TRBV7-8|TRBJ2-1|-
CASSLGEVAATRRAYNEQFF
TGTGCCAGCAGCTTAGGAGAGGTAGCGGCAACCCGACGAGCATACAATGAGCAGTTCTTC
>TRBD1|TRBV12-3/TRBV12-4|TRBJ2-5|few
CASSATGGLGETQYF
TGTGCCAGCAGCGCAACAGGGGGCTTGGGAGAGACCCAGTACTTC
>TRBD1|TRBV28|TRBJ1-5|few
CASSPLTGLYQPQHF
TGTGCCAGCTCCCCCTTGACAGGGCTCTATCAGCCCCAGCATTTT
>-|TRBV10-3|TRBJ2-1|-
CAISLLTSDEQFF
TGTGCCATCAGCCTACTAACCTCCGATGAGCAGTTCTTC
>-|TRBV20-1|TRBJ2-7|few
CSARVGLKENEQYF
TGCAGTGCTAGAGTAGGACTTAAGGAAAACGAGCAGTACTTC
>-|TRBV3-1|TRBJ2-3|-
CASSRAGLAASDTQYF
TGTGCCAGCAGCCGTGCAGGGCTAGCCGCTTCAGATACGCAGTATTTT
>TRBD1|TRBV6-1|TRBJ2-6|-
CASSEAATGTGANVMTF
TGTGCCAGCAGTGAAGCCGCGACAGGGACCGGGGCCAACGTCATGACTTTC
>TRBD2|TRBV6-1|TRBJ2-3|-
CASKRTSGGASTDTQYF
TGTGCCAGCAAACGAACTAGCGGGGGGGCCAGCACAGATACGCAGTATTTT
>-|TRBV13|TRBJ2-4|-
CASRIGLAKNIQYF
TGTGCCAGCAGGATAGGCCTAGCCAAAAACATTCAGTACTTC
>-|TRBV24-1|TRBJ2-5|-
CATSDQMTGTEETQYF
TGTGCCACCAGTGACCAGATGACAGGGACTGAAGAGACCCAGTACTTC
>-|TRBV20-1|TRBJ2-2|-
CSASHADTGELFF
TGCAGTGCTTCACACGCCGACACCGGGGAGCTGTTTTTT
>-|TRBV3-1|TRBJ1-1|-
CASSQQRDTEAFF
TGTGCCAGCAGCCAACAACGGGACACTGAAGCTTTCTTT
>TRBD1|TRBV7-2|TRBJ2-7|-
CASSPRDRIYEQYF
TGTGCCAGCAGCCCCCGGGACAGAATATACGAGCAGTACTTC
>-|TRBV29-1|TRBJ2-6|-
CSVIASGANVLTF
TGCAGCGTTATAGCCTCTGGGGCCAACGTCCTGACTTTC
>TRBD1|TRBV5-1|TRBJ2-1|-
CASSSDRGGEFF
TGCGCCAGCAGCTCGGACAGGGGAGGGGAGTTCTTC
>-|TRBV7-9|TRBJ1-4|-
CASSREGGIWEKLFF
TGTGCCAGCAGCCGAGAAGGTGGTATTTGGGAAAAACTGTTTTTT
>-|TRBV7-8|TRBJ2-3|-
CASSWGSGTDTQYF
TGTGCCAGCAGCTGGGGTTCTGGCACAGATACGCAGTATTTT